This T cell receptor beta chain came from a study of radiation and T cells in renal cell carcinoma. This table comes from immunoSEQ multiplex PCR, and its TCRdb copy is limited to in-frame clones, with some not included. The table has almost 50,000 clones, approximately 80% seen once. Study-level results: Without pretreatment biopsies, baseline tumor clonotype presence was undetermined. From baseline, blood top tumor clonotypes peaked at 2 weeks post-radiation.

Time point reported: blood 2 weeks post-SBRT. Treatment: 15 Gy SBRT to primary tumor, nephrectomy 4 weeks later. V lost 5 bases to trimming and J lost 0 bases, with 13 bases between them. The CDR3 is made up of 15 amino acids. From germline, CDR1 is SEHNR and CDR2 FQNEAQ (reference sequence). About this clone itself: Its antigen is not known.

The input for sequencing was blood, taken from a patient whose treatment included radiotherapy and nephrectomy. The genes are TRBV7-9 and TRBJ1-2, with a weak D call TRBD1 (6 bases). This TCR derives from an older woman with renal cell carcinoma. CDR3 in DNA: TGTGCCAGCAGCCCGGGGACAACCGCTAACTATGGCTACACCTTC. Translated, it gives CASSPGTTANYGYTF.